The 15 T cell receptor beta chains reported below all come from one sample, sequenced in a study of T-cell memory formation after mild COVID-19. TCRdb re-called the 5' RACE reads through MiXCR, storing one row per CDR3 protein. The repertoire consists of a few hundred thousand distinct CDR3 sequences, with roughly 21% occurring once and the leading ten covering 7% to 9%. The sequenced sample was PBMCs or a T cell subset sorted from them (not recorded which). These receptors all stem from an adult woman who had mild COVID-19 (a few samples of this study predate the infection). Cell type and time point are not known.

This clonotype was detected ten times or more. This chain connects TRBV20-1 to TRBJ2-3; 7 bases match TRBD2. The CDR3 spans 13 residues. The ends lost 5 bases at V and 4 bases at J; junction bases unmatched: 6. Germline V gene data show CDR1 as DFQATT and CDR2 as SNEGSKA (reference sequence). The CDR3 DNA reads TGCAGTGCTCTTACGGGAGGCGCAGATACGCAGTATTTT. This encodes CSALTGGADTQYF.

The chain recombines TRBV7-2 with TRBJ2-7, with 12 positions matching TRBD2. Trimming at V came to 5 bases and at J to 5 bases, leaving 10 bases not matched to a gene. The CDR3 is 16 amino acids. CDR1 and CDR2 (germline): SGHTA, FQGNSA. CDR3 coding DNA: TGTGCCAGCAGCCCCGACCCGGGACTAGCGGGCCACGAGCAGTACTTC. This codes for CASSPDPGLAGHEQYF.

This clonotype was observed once. This rearrangement joins TRBV4-3 to TRBJ2-5; 10 bases align to TRBD2. Germline V gene data show CDR1 as LGHNA and CDR2 as YSLEER. This CDR3 is 16 amino acids long. V shed 4 bases and J 2 bases; nucleotides not matched to a gene: 7. The CDR3 sequence is CASSPNRLAGQETQYF. CDR3 nucleotide sequence: TGCGCCAGCAGCCCAAACCGACTAGCGGGTCAAGAGACCCAGTACTTC.

This clonotype turned up a few times. The chain carries TRBV6-5 and TRBJ2-7, with D possibly being TRBD1 or TRBD2 (7 bases each). The CDR3 length is 17 residues. Germline V CDR1 and CDR2: MNHEY, SVGAGI. V was shortened by 4 bases and J by 2 bases, with 21 bases between the two germline ends. CDR3 DNA: TGTGCCAGCAGTTCTCAATGGCAGGGGGGGACACCCTACGAGCAGTACTTC. Its protein product is CASSSQWQGGTPYEQYF.

This clonotype was counted once. J is TRBJ2-1 and V is TRBV10-3; D gene uncertain. Trimming shortened V by 10 bases and J by 4 bases, and 14 bases separated the two germline ends. The CDR3 spans 13 residues. Germline CDR1 and CDR2: ENHRY and SYGVKD. CDR3 bases: TGTGCCACTCTCCCCGAGGAGTACAATGAGCAGTTCTTC. Encoded protein: CATLPEEYNEQFF.

The chain combines TRBV6-5 with TRBJ1-2; TRBD1 might be the D (5 bases). Germline CDR1 is MNHEY and CDR2 is SVGAGI. This CDR3 contains 13 residues. The V gene lost 4 bases and the J gene lost 3 bases, with 9 bases spanning the gap. CDR3 region: CASSSREDYGYTF. The DNA of the CDR3 is TGTGCCAGCAGTTCCAGGGAGGACTATGGCTACACCTTC.

The chain links TRBV2 to TRBJ2-7, with 11 positions matching TRBD1. Germline V gene data show CDR1 as SNHLY and CDR2 as FYNNEI. Germline trimming cut 6 bases from V and 3 bases from J; bases unmatched to any gene: 13. CDR3 length: 17 residues. The CDR3 DNA is TGTGCCAGCAGCACCCCCGCACCCGGGACAGGGGGCTACGAGCAGTACTTC. Its translation is CASSTPAPGTGGYEQYF.

This clonotype was detected only a few times. V gene TRBV5-6 combines with J gene TRBJ2-1, with D perhaps given as TRBD1 or TRBD2 (5 bases each). Germline assignment: CDR1 SGHDT and CDR2 YYEEEE. The CDR3 runs 14 residues. V was clipped by 5 bases and J by 5 bases, with 14 bases between them. The CDR3, as DNA: TGTGCCAGCAGGACCCACGGGACCCACAATGAGCAGTTCTTC. Protein sequence: CASRTHGTHNEQFF.

This rearrangement joins TRBV5-1 to TRBJ2-6; possible D gene TRBD1, 5 bases. V dropped 3 bases and J dropped 0 bases, with 19 bases sitting between them. The germline gives CDR1 SGHRS, CDR2 YFSETQ. This CDR3 is built from 19 residues. In DNA form, the CDR3 reads TGCGCCAGCAGCTCGCAAATTACAGGAAGACTCTCTGGGGCCAACGTCCTGACTTTC. This sequence encodes CASSSQITGRLSGANVLTF.

At least ten counts were recorded for this clonotype. V gene TRBV7-2 combines with J gene TRBJ1-2; D not certain. This CDR3 is built from 12 residues. Trimming cost V 7 bases and J 0 bases, with 6 bases left between them. CDR1 SGHTA and CDR2 FQGNSA come from the germline V gene. For the CDR3, the DNA is TGTGCCAGCAAAGACGCTAACTATGGCTACACCTTC. It yields the protein CASKDANYGYTF.

The rearrangement joins TRBV12-3 or TRBV12-4 to TRBJ2-2; D gene uncertain. With 6 bases removed from V and 3 bases from J, the gap between germline ends came to 8 bases. The CDR3 contains 13 residues. The CDR3 coding sequence is TGTGCCAGCAGCCGGGCCTACACCGGGGAGCTGTTTTTT. Protein: CASSRAYTGELFF.

The gene calls are TRBV20-1 and TRBJ1-4; D unresolved. The CDR3 has 13 residues. V was cut by 5 bases and J by 4 bases, with 11 bases left in between. CDR1 is DFQATT and CDR2 is SNEGSKA in the germline V gene (reference sequence). The DNA for the CDR3 is TGCAGTGCTGGATCAGGTCGTAATGAAAAACTGTTTTTT. Translated, it gives CSAGSGRNEKLFF.

The rearrangement links TRBV11-3 to TRBJ2-1, with D possibly being TRBD1 or TRBD2 (5 bases each). CDR3 length equals 13 residues. V shed 4 bases and J shed 12 bases, with 16 bases lying between them. CDR1 and CDR2 (germline): SGHNT, YENEEA. CDR3 loop: CASSSVGVRGQFF. CDR3 sequence (DNA): TGTGCCAGCAGCTCGGTGGGGGTTCGCGGGCAGTTCTTC.

This clonotype has more than one count but fewer than ten. The V call is TRBV5-4, the J call TRBJ2-1, with D unresolved. The CDR3 runs to 15 residues. Deletions cut 2 bases from V and 7 bases from J, with 16 bases between. Germline V gene sequence: CDR1 SGHNT, CDR2 YYREEE (reference sequence). Written as DNA, the CDR3 is TGTGCCAGCAGCTTAAGTGGGGTGGTGGTGAATGAGCAGTTCTTC. This gives the protein CASSLSGVVVNEQFF.

The chain links TRBV6-1 to TRBJ2-3; 7 nucleotides line up with TRBD1. From germline, CDR1 is MNHNS and CDR2 SASEGT. This CDR3 comprises 14 residues. The V and J ends lost 10 bases and 2 bases, in that order; junction bases with no gene match: 9. CDR3 bases: TGTGCCACCTTACAGGGGAGTGCCACAGATACGCAGTATTTT. Translated: CATLQGSATDTQYF.